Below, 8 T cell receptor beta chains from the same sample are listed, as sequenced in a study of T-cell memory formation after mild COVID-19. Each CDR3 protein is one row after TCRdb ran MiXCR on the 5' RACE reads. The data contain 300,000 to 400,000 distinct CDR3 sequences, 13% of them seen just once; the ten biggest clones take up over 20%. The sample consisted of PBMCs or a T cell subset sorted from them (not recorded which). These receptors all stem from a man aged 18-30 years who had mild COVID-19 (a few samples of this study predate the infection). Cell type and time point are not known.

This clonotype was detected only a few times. The CDR3 coding sequence is TGCGCCAGCAGCACGGGGGGCAGCAGGTCACCCCTCCACTTT. Its translation: CASSTGGSRSPLHF. The chain is built from TRBV5-1 and TRBJ1-6, with D possibly TRBD1 on 6 matching bases. V was shortened by 4 bases and J by 10 bases, with 15 bases between the two germline ends. The CDR3 sequence is 14 residues long. Germline CDR1 reads SGHRS; CDR2 reads YFSETQ. The full variable domain, its missing parts supplied by reference TRBV5-1 and TRBJ1-6, is KAGVTQTPRYLIKTRGQQVTLSCSPISGHRSVSWYQQTPGQGLQFLFEYFSETQRNKGNFPGRFSGRQFSNSRSEMNVSTLELGDSALYLCASSTGGSRSPLHFGNGTRLTVT.

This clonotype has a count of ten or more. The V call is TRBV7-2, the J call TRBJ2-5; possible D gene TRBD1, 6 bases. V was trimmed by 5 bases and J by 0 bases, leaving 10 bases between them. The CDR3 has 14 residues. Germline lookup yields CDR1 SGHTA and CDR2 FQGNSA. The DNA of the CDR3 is TGTGCCAGCAGCCCCCAGGGGTACCAAGAGACCCAGTACTTC. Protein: CASSPQGYQETQYF.

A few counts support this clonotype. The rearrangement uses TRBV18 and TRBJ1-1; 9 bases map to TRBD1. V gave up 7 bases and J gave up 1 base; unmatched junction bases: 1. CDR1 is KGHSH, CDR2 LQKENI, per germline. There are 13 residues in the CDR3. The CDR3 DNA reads TGTGCCAGCTGGGGACAGGGGAACACTGAAGCTTTCTTT. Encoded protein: CASWGQGNTEAFF.

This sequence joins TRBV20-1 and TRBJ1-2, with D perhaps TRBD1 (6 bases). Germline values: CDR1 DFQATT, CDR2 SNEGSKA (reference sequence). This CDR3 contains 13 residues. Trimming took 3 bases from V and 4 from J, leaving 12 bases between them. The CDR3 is CSARETGRYGYTF. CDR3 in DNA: TGCAGTGCTAGGGAGACAGGTCGCTATGGCTACACCTTC.

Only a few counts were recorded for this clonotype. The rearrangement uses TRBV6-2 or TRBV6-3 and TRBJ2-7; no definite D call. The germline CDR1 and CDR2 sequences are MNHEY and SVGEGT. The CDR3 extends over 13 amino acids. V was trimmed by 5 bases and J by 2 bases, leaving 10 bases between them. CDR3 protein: CASSQFIPYEQYV. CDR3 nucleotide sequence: TGTGCCAGCAGTCAATTCATCCCCTACGAGCAGTACGTC.

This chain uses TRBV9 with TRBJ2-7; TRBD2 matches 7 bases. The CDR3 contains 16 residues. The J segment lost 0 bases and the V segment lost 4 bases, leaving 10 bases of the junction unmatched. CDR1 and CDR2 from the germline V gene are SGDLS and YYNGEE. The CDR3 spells CASSHPRGGGSYEQYF. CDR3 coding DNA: TGTGCCAGCAGCCACCCTAGAGGCGGGGGCTCCTACGAGCAGTACTTC.

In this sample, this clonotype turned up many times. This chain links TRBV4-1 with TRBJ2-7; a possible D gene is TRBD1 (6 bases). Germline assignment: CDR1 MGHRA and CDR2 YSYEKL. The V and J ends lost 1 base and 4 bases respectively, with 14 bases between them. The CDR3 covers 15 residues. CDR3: CASSQGQDGGYEQYF. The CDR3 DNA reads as TGCGCCAGCAGCCAAGGACAGGACGGAGGTTACGAGCAGTACTTC.

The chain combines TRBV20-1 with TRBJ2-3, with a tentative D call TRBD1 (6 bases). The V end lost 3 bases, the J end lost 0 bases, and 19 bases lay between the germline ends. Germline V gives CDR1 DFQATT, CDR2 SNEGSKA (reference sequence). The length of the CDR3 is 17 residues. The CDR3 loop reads CSASGLQGFTSTDTQYF. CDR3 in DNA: TGCAGTGCTAGTGGATTACAGGGTTTTACTAGCACAGATACGCAGTATTTT.